The T cell receptor (beta chain) under discussion was sequenced for a study of CD8+ T cells in alopecia areata (dated by TCRdb to the late 2010s). In terms of the full investigation: The treated patients took part in an open-label pilot trial in which moderate-to-severe alopecia areata was treated with oral tofacitinib at 5 to 10 mg twice daily. Patients stayed on tofacitinib for 6 to 18 months and then had 6 months of follow-up off drug so that delayed response and recurrence could be assessed. High-throughput TCRbeta sequencing was used to examine T cell clonal expansion in alopecia areata in both the C3H/HeJ mouse model and human patients. Human TCRbeta sequencing covered scalp tissue and sorted CD4+ and CD8+ peripheral blood T cells from patchy and totalis/universalis alopecia areata patients and healthy controls. Patients on tofacitinib were biopsied at baseline and after 4 and 24 weeks of treatment, and several of the patients also had a later scalp biopsy. Clonality in the scalp was compared among normal scalp (n=4), patchy alopecia areata scalp (n=8), and alopecia totalis/universalis scalp (n=8). RNA was obtained with the PAXgene miRNA kit for fixed scalp, the miRNeasy kit for PBMCs, and the RNeasy kit for mouse skin. Amplification of TCRbeta CDR3 regions was done by immunoSEQ multiplex PCR using 35 Vbeta forward primers and 13 Jbeta reverse primers. Results and caveats for the whole study, not just this receptor: Resident alphabeta T cells in normal human skin are also sequenced, complicating scalp TCR repertoire analysis, unlike mouse skin dominated by gammadelta T cells. Shared TCR sequences between patients were less evident than in mice, which may be partly attributable to HLA diversity in the patient population. Compared with normal scalp, lesional scalp, particularly in alopecia totalis/universalis, had higher clonality and more expanded CD8+ clones, which suggests antigenic drive.

About this clone: The antigen it binds to is not known. No much larger clone is present one base from it, and per-base qualities are unavailable.

Relative to germline, V is 2 bases shorter and J is 7 bases shorter, with 8 bases between their ends. CDR1 and CDR2 are drawn from the germline V gene (reference sequence): MNHEY, SMNVEV. The CDR3 goes from the cysteine to the phenylalanine over 13 residues. The CDR3 DNA has 39 bases and is translated from base 1. Libraries were built with the immunoSEQ multiplex PCR assay. For TCR sequencing, RNA was extracted from every sample and reverse transcribed into cDNA to serve as template. SuperScript III was used for first-strand cDNA synthesis, primed with a 2:1 mix of oligo-dT and random hexamers. A synthetic immune receptor repertoire was used to assess amplification bias, and residual bias was removed computationally. The study's own analysis went as follows. Raw reads were preprocessed for error removal, and CDR3 was defined according to IMGT conventions as running from the conserved cysteine to phenylalanine. Clonality was computed as 1 minus the Shannon entropy, with the entropy normalized by log2 of the number of productive unique TCRs. Whether scalp clones were CD4 or CD8 was inferred by matching scalp TCRbeta sequences against CD4 and CD8 repertoires sorted from blood. In its TCRdb copy, this immuneACCESS table keeps in-frame sequences only and misses some clones. Where compared with another copy, unresolved V genes explain less than half of these, and the others have no known cause. V and J calls plus clone size are reproduced from that table; the DNA served to infer D and trimming. The sample records 150,000 or so clones, 65% to 75% of which are singletons. The biggest ten clones account for over 9.5% of the sample.

The sample's time point label, decoded: baseline before oral tofacitinib. Lesional scalp punch biopsies and peripheral blood were obtained from alopecia areata patients. After PBMCs were isolated by density centrifugation and stained for CD3, CD4 and CD8, a FACSAria was used to sort CD4+ and CD8+ T cells. The chain was built from TRBV27 and TRBJ2-2; perhaps TRBD2 is the D gene, with 5 bases matching. This sequence was found in a human donor with alopecia areata. This specimen consisted of CD8+ T cells sorted from blood, obtained at week 0. The bases are TGTGCCAGCAGTTTAGGGAGTTTCGGGGAGCTGTTTTTT. Translation gives CASSLGSFGELFF.